One sample yielded the 16 T cell receptor beta chains listed below, sequenced in a study of OX40 agonist ivuxolimab in advanced cancers. Repertoires were generated with immunoSEQ multiplex PCR, while TCRdb's copy carries only in-frame clones and drops some. The table lists tens of thousands of clones, more than 90% of them singletons. The sequenced sample was CD4+ or CD8+ T cells sorted from blood, obtained in a trial of the OX40 agonist ivuxolimab. The receptors stem from an adult with an advanced solid tumor such as melanoma, head and neck, liver or kidney cancer.

The chain uses TRBV15 and TRBJ2-7; the match to TRBD1 covers 8 bases. J lost 0 bases, V lost 2 bases, and 9 bases had no gene match. Per the germline V gene, CDR1 is LNHNV and CDR2 is YYDKDF (reference sequence). The CDR3 is 17 residues long. CDR3 in DNA: TGTGCCACCAGCAGATTCCCCCGACAGGGGAGCTCCTACGAGCAGTACTTC. As protein: CATSRFPRQGSSYEQYF.

V is TRBV4-3 and J is TRBJ1-1; a weak D match, TRBD1 (5 bases). Trimming shortened V by 4 bases and J by 3 bases, and 18 bases separated the two germline ends. The CDR3 runs to 16 residues. From germline, CDR1 is LGHNA and CDR2 YSLEER. CDR3 residues: CASSRSGEGTDTEAFF. CDR3 nucleotide sequence: TGCGCCAGCAGCCGGTCTGGGGAAGGGACCGACACTGAAGCTTTCTTT.

The genes are TRBV4-3 and TRBJ2-4; D gene uncertain. The V gene lost 0 bases and the J gene lost 0 bases, with 6 bases spanning the gap. In germline, CDR1 is LGHNA, CDR2 YSLEER. This CDR3 has 15 residues. The CDR3 DNA reads as TGCGCCAGCAGCCAAGAGGCAGTAGCCAAAAACATTCAGTACTTC. This codes for CASSQEAVAKNIQYF.

This clone came up once. The chain carries TRBV7-9 and TRBJ2-2; 7 positions match TRBD2. Germline V lookup: CDR1 SEHNR, CDR2 FQNEAQ (reference sequence). The J segment lost 5 bases and the V segment lost 2 bases, leaving 8 bases of the junction unmatched. The CDR3 runs to 16 residues. The CDR3 coding sequence is TGTGCCAGCAGCTTAAATATCGGGGGGAATACCGGGGAGCTGTTTTTT. Translation: CASSLNIGGNTGELFF.

The CDR3 DNA is TGCGCCAGCGGGACTAGCGGGCTCTACGAGCAGTACTTC. Translated, it gives CASGTSGLYEQYF. J is TRBJ2-5 and V is TRBV10-2; 12 bases match TRBD2. The DNA matches TRBJ2-7 better at its end, which makes the J call doubtful. CDR1 and CDR2 (germline): WSHSY, SAAADI. The length of the CDR3 is 13 residues.

This clone has only one observation. The V and J genes are TRBV9 and TRBJ2-3; maybe TRBD1 (5 bases). This CDR3 has 13 residues. Germline lookup yields CDR1 SGDLS and CDR2 YYNGEE. Trimming stripped 3 bases from V and 6 bases from J, with 11 bases between. CDR3 nucleotides: TGTGCCAGCAGCGCCAGGGTCCCGGATACGCAGTATTTT. Protein product: CASSARVPDTQYF.

The chain employs TRBV11-2 and TRBJ2-1; D tentatively fits TRBD1 or TRBD2 (5 bases each). The CDR3 sequence is 17 residues long. The V gene's germline CDR1 is SGHAT and CDR2 FQNNGV. V was cut by 3 bases and J by 3 bases, with 18 bases left in between. This chain's CDR3 is CASSLNRDLLIYNEQFF. CDR3 coding DNA: TGTGCCAGCAGCTTGAATAGGGACCTCTTAATCTACAATGAGCAGTTCTTC.

A few counts support this clone. The junction shows a germline mismatch at one end, possibly a read error. This sequence joins TRBV5-4 and TRBJ1-4, with D possibly matching TRBD1 (5 bases). CDR3 size: 15 residues. CDR1 SGHNT and CDR2 YYREEE come from the germline V gene (reference sequence). The CDR3 DNA sequence: TGCGCCAGCAGCCAAACCTGGGGGGGAGGTGAAAAACTGTTTTTT. Amino acids: CASSQTWGGGEKLFF.

As to this clone: This same CDR3 is encoded by further DNA sequences in the sample. The CDR3 loop is CASSIRGNTEAFF. The CDR3 nucleotides read TGTGCCAGTAGTATACGGGGGAACACTGAAGCTTTCTTT. The rearrangement joins TRBV19 to TRBJ1-1; D remains ambiguous. V dropped 2 bases and J dropped 1 base, with 5 bases sitting between them. There are 13 residues in the CDR3. CDR1 LNHDA and CDR2 SQIVND come from the germline V gene (reference sequence).

This clone has more than one count but fewer than ten. The chain is built from TRBV10-2 and TRBJ2-7; TRBD2 matches at 8 bases. V lost 8 bases, J lost 6 bases, and 12 bases stayed unmatched. The germline CDR1 and CDR2 sequences are WSHSY and SAAADI. CDR3 length: 14 residues. CDR3 DNA sequence: TGCGCCAGCCTTGTGGCGGGGGGCCCTCGCGAGCAGTACTTC. Its translation is CASLVAGGPREQYF.

The rearrangement uses TRBV5-1 and TRBJ2-1, with TRBD2 identical over 10 bases. V gave up 4 bases and J gave up 3 bases; unmatched junction bases: 10. Germline-derived CDR1 and CDR2 are SGHRS and YFSETQ. CDR3 size: 17 residues. The CDR3 region has the DNA TGCGCCAGCAGCCCTTCTAGCGGGGGAGACTACTACAATGAGCAGTTCTTC. It translates to CASSPSSGGDYYNEQFF. Full variable domain (rest looked up from reference TRBV5-1 and TRBJ2-1): KAGVTQTPRYLIKTRGQQVTLSCSPISGHRSVSWYQQTPGQGLQFLFEYFSETQRNKGNFPGRFSGRQFSNSRSEMNVSTLELGDSALYLCASSPSSGGDYYNEQFFGPGTRLTVL.

The chain employs TRBV14 and TRBJ2-3; the D gene is possibly TRBD2 (5 bases). Germline V gives CDR1 SGHDN, CDR2 FVKESK. This CDR3 spans 17 amino acids. V lost 4 bases and J 2 bases, leaving 19 bases between the germline ends. DNA of the CDR3: TGTGCCAGCAGCCCTCCCGGACTGGAAGATACCACAGATACGCAGTATTTT. Translating gives CASSPPGLEDTTDTQYF. Combining the CDR3 with reference TRBV14 and TRBJ2-3 gives the whole variable domain EAGVTQFPSHSVIEKGQTVTLRCDPISGHDNLYWYRRVMGKEIKFLLHFVKESKQDESGMPNNRFLAERTGGTYSTLKVQPAELEDSGVYFCASSPPGLEDTTDTQYFGPGTRLTVL.

The DNA of the CDR3 is TGTGCCAGCAGCGTAGGACAGGCCTCCTACGAGCAGTACTTC. This translates into CASSVGQASYEQYF. The V call is TRBV9, the J call TRBJ2-7; D might be TRBD1 (6 bases). Trimming pared 0 bases from V and 0 bases from J, leaving 7 bases between. Germline CDR1 SGDLS, CDR2 YYNGEE. The CDR3 loop spans 14 amino acids.

This chain joins TRBV11-1 and TRBJ2-7, with D possibly being TRBD1 (6 bases). This CDR3 has 15 amino acids. Germline V gene sequence: CDR1 SGHAT, CDR2 FQDESV (reference sequence). Trimming removed 5 bases at V and 4 bases at J, with 18 bases between. The CDR3 DNA is TGTGCCAGCAGCGGGGGCCACAGGGTAAGATACGAGCAGTACTTC. It is translated as CASSGGHRVRYEQYF.

This clone has only a few counts. The CDR3 spells CASYSGTGNSPLHF. CDR3 sequence (DNA): TGTGCCAGTTACTCGGGGACAGGCAATTCACCCCTCCACTTT. The chain couples TRBV13 to TRBJ1-6; 8 nucleotides match TRBD1. CDR1 PRHDT and CDR2 FYEKMQ come from the germline V gene (reference sequence). The V gene end was trimmed by 9 bases and the J gene end by 7 bases; junction bases not matched to a gene: 8. The CDR3 is 14 residues long.

The chain joins TRBV7-9 to TRBJ1-2; no reliable D call. The V end lost 1 base, the J end lost 5 bases, and 14 bases lay between the germline ends. This CDR3 comprises 15 residues. Germline V gene sequence: CDR1 SEHNR, CDR2 FQNEAQ (reference sequence). CDR3 sequence: CASSLDPIGSYGYTF. In DNA, the CDR3 is TGTGCCAGCAGCTTAGATCCAATTGGGTCATATGGCTACACCTTC.